The subject of this entry is one T cell receptor (beta chain). The table came from immunoSEQ multiplex PCR; TCRdb's copy has only in-frame clones and leaves some out. This table has 55,000 to 85,000 clones, 75% to 90% appearing once. This record comes from a study of OX40 agonist ivuxolimab in advanced cancers. CDR3 size: 12 residues. V lost 2 bases to trimming and J lost 6 bases, with 8 bases between them. CDR1 and CDR2 from the germline V gene are SGHRS and YFSETQ. The chain is built from TRBV5-1 and TRBJ1-2; no definite D call. This TCR was recovered from an adult with an advanced solid tumor such as melanoma, head and neck, liver or kidney cancer. The starting material was CD4+ or CD8+ T cells sorted from blood, obtained in a trial of the OX40 agonist ivuxolimab. The CDR3 is CASSLNNNGYTF. CDR3 DNA sequence: TGCGCCAGCAGCTTAAACAACAATGGCTACACCTTC.